This T cell receptor beta chain was profiled in a study of T cell changes during pregnancy in multiple sclerosis (dated by TCRdb to between 2019 and 2020). Regarding the research as a whole: In women with multiple sclerosis, the researchers looked at how the T cell repertoire shifted as pregnancy progressed.

A remark on this clone: Its antigen remains undetermined. Base quality data are lacking; no much larger clone is found one base away.

The V and J ends are trimmed by 11 bases and 2 bases, leaving 16 bases between them. The CDR3, cysteine through phenylalanine, is 14 amino acids long. The entry retains the CDR3 DNA only, 42 bases that are in frame from base 1. The germline V gene sets CDR1 to SGHTA and CDR2 to FQGTGA. Library preparation was by the immunoSEQ multiplex PCR assay. Here the immuneACCESS table is served through TCRdb, limited to in-frame sequences with V and J called. Missing clones are a known gap in these copies; in checked studies unresolved V genes cover under half, and the rest lacks a known reason. This sample holds nearly 60,000 clones; about 89% were observed only once. About 0.5% of the sample belongs to the ten largest clones.

The V and J segments used are TRBV7-3 and TRBJ1-5, with a weak D call of TRBD1 (5 bases match). The input for sequencing was CD4+ T cells from peripheral blood mononuclear cells, taken after pregnancy. This TCR was sampled from a female donor in good health, enrolled as a control in a pregnancy study. The nucleotides read TGTGCCTCCTCCACAGGTCCGGGCAATCAGCCCCAGCATTTT. Its translation reads: CASSTGPGNQPQHF. This CDR3, with the reference TRBV7-3 and TRBJ1-5 proteins standing in past its ends, gives the full variable domain GAGVSQTPSNKVTEKGKYVELRCDPISGHTALYWYRQSLGQGPEFLIYFQGTGAADDSGLPNDRFFAVRPEGSVSTLKIQRTERGDSAVYLCASSTGPGNQPQHFGDGTRLSIL.